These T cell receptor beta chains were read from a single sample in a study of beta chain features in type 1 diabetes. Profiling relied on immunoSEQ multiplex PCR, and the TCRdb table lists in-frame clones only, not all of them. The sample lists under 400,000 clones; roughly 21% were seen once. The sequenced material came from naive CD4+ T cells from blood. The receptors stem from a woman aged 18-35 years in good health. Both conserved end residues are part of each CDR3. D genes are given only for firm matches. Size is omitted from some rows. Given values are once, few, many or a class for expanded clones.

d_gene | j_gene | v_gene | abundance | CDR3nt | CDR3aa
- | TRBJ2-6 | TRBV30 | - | TGTGCCTGGAGTGTTCTTACAGCACTCTCTGGGGCCAACGTCCTGACTTTC | CAWSVLTALSGANVLTF
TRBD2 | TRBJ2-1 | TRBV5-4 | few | TGTGCCAGCAGCTTGGCGCGCGGGGGGGCCTACAATGAGCAGTTCTTC | CASSLARGGAYNEQFF
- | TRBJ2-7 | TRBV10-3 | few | TGTGCCATCTCCCTAGCCCGATTTGACTACGAGCAGTACTTC | CAISLARFDYEQYF
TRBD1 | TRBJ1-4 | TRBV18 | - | TGTGCCAGCTCACCGGGACAGGCCGATGAAAAACTGTTTTTT | CASSPGQADEKLFF
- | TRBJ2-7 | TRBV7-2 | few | TGTGCCAGCAGCTCCCTCCCCGAGAACAGATACGAGCAGTACTTC | CASSSLPENRYEQYF
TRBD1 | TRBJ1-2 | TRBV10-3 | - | TGTGCCATCAGCACGGGACAGGGCTCGCATGGCTACACCTTC | CAISTGQGSHGYTF
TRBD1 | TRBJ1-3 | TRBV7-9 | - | TGTGCCAGCAGCCGGACAGGGGGCGGCGGAAACACCATATATTTT | CASSRTGGGGNTIYF
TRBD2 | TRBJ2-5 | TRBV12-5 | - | TGTGCTAGTGGTCCAGGGACTAGCGGGACCTCCCTGGAGACCCAGTACTTC | CASGPGTSGTSLETQYF
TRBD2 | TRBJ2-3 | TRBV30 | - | TGTGCCTGGAGTGTATCCGGACTAGGCACAGATACGCAGTATTTT | CAWSVSGLGTDTQYF
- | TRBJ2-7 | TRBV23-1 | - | TGCGCCAGCAATTCCTCCGGGACTCGTTCCTACGAGCAGTACTTC | CASNSSGTRSYEQYF
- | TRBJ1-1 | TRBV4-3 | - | TGCGCCAGCAGCCTCCATTCGGCACAGGGCCATGGGGACACTGAAGCTTTCTTT | CASSLHSAQGHGDTEAFF
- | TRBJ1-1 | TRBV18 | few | TGTGCCAGCTCACCTCGAATCGGTTTCGACACTGAAGCTTTCTTT | CASSPRIGFDTEAFF
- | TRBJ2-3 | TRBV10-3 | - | TGTGCCATCAGTGGGGTAGCGGAAGATACGCAGTATTTT | CAISGVAEDTQYF
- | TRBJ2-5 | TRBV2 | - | TGTGCCAGCGGGGAGACTCCGAGGGAGACCCAGTACTTC | CASGETPRETQYF
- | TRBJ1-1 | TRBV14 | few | TGTGCCAGCAGCCAAGGGGGGGTCCCTGAAGCTTTCTTT | CASSQGGVPEAFF
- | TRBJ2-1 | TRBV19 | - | TGTGCCAGTAGTATGGCGGGAAGCTCCTACAATGAGCAGTTCTTC | CASSMAGSSYNEQFF
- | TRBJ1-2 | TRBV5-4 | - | TGTGCCAGCAGCGCGGGGGGGGGCGCCTATGGCTACACCTTC | CASSAGGGAYGYTF
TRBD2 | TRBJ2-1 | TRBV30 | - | TGTGCCTGGGGTACTGGACTAGCGGTGGGAAATGAGCAGTTCTTC | CAWGTGLAVGNEQFF
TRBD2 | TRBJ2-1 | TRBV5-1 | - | TGCGCCAGCAGCGCAGGGACTAGCGGGTCCATCTCCTACAATGAGCAGTTCTTC | CASSAGTSGSISYNEQFF
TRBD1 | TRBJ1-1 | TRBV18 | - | TGTGCCAGCTCACCGGGACAGGGAACTGAAGCTTTCTTT | CASSPGQGTEAFF
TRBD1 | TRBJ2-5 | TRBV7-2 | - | TGTGCCAGCAGCTCCCGTCCGGGACAGGGCGGGGAGACCCAGTACTTC | CASSSRPGQGGETQYF
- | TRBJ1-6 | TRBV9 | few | TGTGCCAGCAGCACCAGTGGTAATTCACCCCTCCACTTT | CASSTSGNSPLHF
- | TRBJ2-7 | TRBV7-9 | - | TGTGCCAGCAGCTTAGGGTACAGCCTTACTCCCCACGAGCAGTACTTC | CASSLGYSLTPHEQYF